A single sample gave rise to the 21 T cell receptor beta chains below, sequenced in a study of shared clonotypes between healthy human individuals (dated by TCRdb to about 2020). The library was obtained by the immunoSEQ multiplex PCR assay. TCRdb retrieved this table from immuneACCESS and kept in-frame rearrangements only. Not all clones are present; in checked studies, unresolved V genes account for under half, and no reason is known for the remainder. In this sample the table shows some 790,000 clones, just under 75% of which occur a single time. The ten biggest clones cover more than 1.5% of the sample. The sequenced sample consisted of memory CD4+ T cells sorted from blood. Interpreted using the paper, the cell subset or site label stands for: CD45RA-negative fraction. These TCRs come from a woman in her 30s in good health.

Comments on this clone: At the DNA level, this CDR3 is encoded by other sequences in the same sample as well. The rearrangement joins TRBV15 to TRBJ1-5, with no clear D. V shed 0 bases and J shed 4 bases, with 7 bases lying between them. The CDR3 has 14 amino acids. CDR1 is LNHNV, CDR2 YYDKDF, per germline (reference sequence). The CDR3 region is CATSRDTGNQPQHF. The CDR3 DNA reads TGTGCCACCAGCAGAGATACCGGTAATCAGCCCCAGCATTTT.

The rearrangement uses TRBV10-3 and TRBJ1-1, with TRBD1 as a possible D gene (5 bases). Trimming cost V 2 bases and J 1 base, with 11 bases left between them. Germline CDR1 ENHRY, CDR2 SYGVKD. The length of the CDR3 is 15 residues. The CDR3 loop is CAISEQGGTNTEAFF. Written as DNA, the CDR3 is TGTGCCATCAGTGAGCAGGGTGGAACGAACACTGAAGCTTTCTTT.

With regard to this clone: Other DNA sequences in this specimen translate into the identical CDR3. The chain employs TRBV5-1 and TRBJ1-1; TRBD1 is a possible D gene (5 bases). V was trimmed by 4 bases and J by 1 base, leaving 11 bases between them. Germline V gene sequence: CDR1 SGHRS, CDR2 YFSETQ. This CDR3 is built from 14 residues. CDR3 nucleotides: TGCGCCAGCAGCGGTGGGACGGAGAACACTGAAGCTTTCTTT. Translation: CASSGGTENTEAFF.

The rearrangement joins TRBV19 to TRBJ2-6, with a possible D match to TRBD1 (6 bases). The V end was cut by 9 bases, the J end by 0 bases, with 12 bases between. CDR1 and CDR2 (germline): LNHDA, SQIVND (reference sequence). The CDR3 runs to 15 residues. CDR3 sequence reads: CASGDIYSGANVLTF. CDR3 DNA sequence: TGTGCCAGCGGGGACATATACTCTGGGGCCAACGTCCTGACTTTC.

The chain is built from TRBV2 and TRBJ2-2; 13 nucleotides agree with TRBD2. The ends lost 7 bases at V and 1 base at J; junction bases unmatched: 6. The germline V gene encodes CDR1 SNHLY and CDR2 FYNNEI. This CDR3 spans 17 amino acids. The DNA of the CDR3 is TGTGCCAGCATGGGACTAGCGGGACAGGGGAACACCGGGGAGCTGTTTTTT. It encodes CASMGLAGQGNTGELFF. The full variable domain, in which reference TRBV2 and TRBJ2-2 provide the parts outside the CDR3, is EPEVTQTPSHQVTQMGQEVILRCVPISNHLYFYWYRQILGQKVEFLVSFYNNEISEKSEIFDDQFSVERPDGSNFTLKIRSTKLEDSAMYFCASMGLAGQGNTGELFFGEGSRLTVL.

In its sample, this clone was seen a few times. The CDR3 DNA follows: TGTGCCAGCAGCTTAAGGCGCCGCGCGGGATCCTACGAGCAGTACTTC. As protein: CASSLRRRAGSYEQYF. This chain connects TRBV7-2 to TRBJ2-7; weak D call: TRBD2 (6 bases). The CDR3 has 16 residues. Germline CDR1 and CDR2: SGHTA and FQGNSA. V dropped 2 bases and J dropped 1 base, with 15 bases sitting between them.

This clone was counted a single time. A read error may explain this, as a much larger clone is one base away. V gene TRBV28 combines with J gene TRBJ2-7, with D possibly TRBD2 on 6 matching bases. V was clipped by 7 bases and J by 0 bases, with 10 bases between them. The germline V gene encodes CDR1 MDHEN and CDR2 SYDVKM. The CDR3 contains 13 residues. This CDR3 reads CASIPGSSYEQYF. The DNA of the CDR3 is TGTGCCAGCATCCCCGGGAGCTCCTACGAGCAGTACTTC.

This clone appeared a single time. The V and J genes are TRBV5-4 and TRBJ1-2; D gene ambiguous. Germline values: CDR1 SGHNT, CDR2 YYREEE (reference sequence). The ends were cut back, 2 bases at V and 3 bases at J, with 5 bases in the middle. The CDR3 is made up of 12 amino acids. CDR3 amino acids: CASSFNYYGYTF. CDR3 coding DNA: TGTGCCAGCAGCTTTAACTACTATGGCTACACCTTC.

This sequence joins TRBV19 and TRBJ2-3; D possibly corresponds to TRBD1 (6 bases). Germline lookup yields CDR1 LNHDA and CDR2 SQIVND (reference sequence). Trimming took 7 bases from V and 0 from J, leaving 17 bases between them. This CDR3 is 16 amino acids long. The chain's CDR3 is CASNERGGSSTDTQYF. The CDR3 DNA reads as TGTGCCAGTAACGAAAGAGGGGGTTCTAGCACAGATACGCAGTATTTT.

This clone showed up just a few times. V usage is TRBV10-1 and J usage is TRBJ2-3; 10 bases fit TRBD2. J was trimmed by 2 bases and V by 5 bases; bases with no gene match: 10. Germline lookup yields CDR1 WNHNN and CDR2 SYGVQD (reference sequence). This CDR3 comprises 17 residues. CDR3 in amino acids: CASSPYLAGDSTDTQYF. The CDR3 DNA reads TGCGCCAGCAGTCCATATCTAGCGGGAGACTCCACAGATACGCAGTATTTT.

This rearrangement joins TRBV6-4 to TRBJ2-2; D is possibly TRBD1 (6 bases). The germline V and J ends were trimmed by 6 bases and 3 bases, with 14 bases remaining between them. CDR3 length: 15 amino acids. CDR1 is MRHNA, CDR2 SNTAGT, per germline. In nucleotides, the CDR3 is TGTGCCAGCAGCCAACAGGGCCCGCACACCGGGGAGCTGTTTTTT. It is translated as CASSQQGPHTGELFF.

The genes are TRBV6-1 and TRBJ1-1; 10 nucleotides agree with TRBD1. Germline CDR1 MNHNS, CDR2 SASEGT. The CDR3 loop spans 14 amino acids. Unmatched junction bases numbered 9, after V lost 10 bases and J lost 4 bases. The CDR3 region is CATGTGAWGTEAFF. The CDR3 DNA follows: TGTGCCACCGGGACAGGGGCGTGGGGCACTGAAGCTTTCTTT.

This clone has just a few counts. This likely reflects a read error, since a far larger clone is one base away. Additional DNA sequences in this sample encode the identical CDR3. V gene TRBV7-2 combines with J gene TRBJ2-1, with 7 bases identical to TRBD2. V was pared by 5 bases and J by 0 bases, with 4 bases of the junction left unmatched. The CDR3 consists of 15 residues. CDR1 is SGHTA and CDR2 is FQGNSA in the germline V gene. CDR3 loop: CASSPQRDSYNEQFF. The CDR3 DNA follows: TGTGCCAGCAGCCCGCAGCGGGACTCCTACAATGAGCAGTTCTTC. Filled out from reference TRBV7-2 and TRBJ2-1, the complete variable domain reads GAGVSQSPSNKVTEKGKDVELRCDPISGHTALYWYRQSLGQGLEFLIYFQGNSAPDKSGLPSDRFSAERTGGSVSTLTIQRTQQEDSAVYLCASSPQRDSYNEQFFGPGTRLTVL.

This clone has a single count. The CDR3 coding sequence is TGTGCCAGCAGCTTTATCGGCTATGGCTACACCTTC. Amino acids: CASSFIGYGYTF. This chain uses TRBV7-6 with TRBJ1-2; D unresolved. CDR3 size: 12 residues. Germline V gene lookup returns CDR1 SGHVS and CDR2 FNYEAQ. V was clipped by 3 bases and J by 4 bases, with 6 bases between them.

The V call is TRBV5-1, the J call TRBJ2-5; TRBD2 agrees at 14 bases. Per the germline V gene, CDR1 is SGHRS and CDR2 is YFSETQ. V dropped 3 bases and J dropped 3; count of bases not matched to a gene: 13. This CDR3 is 19 amino acids long. The CDR3 reads CASSSTGLAGVAAEETQYF. In DNA form, the CDR3 reads TGCGCCAGCAGCTCCACGGGACTAGCGGGAGTCGCTGCGGAAGAGACCCAGTACTTC.

The J gene is TRBJ2-7, the V gene TRBV13; D may be TRBD2 (5 bases). CDR1 and CDR2 (germline): PRHDT, FYEKMQ (reference sequence). Trimming shortened V by 5 bases and J by 4 bases, and 18 bases separated the two germline ends. The CDR3 covers 15 residues. CDR3 DNA: TGTGCCAGCAGCCCGTACAAGTTTAGGAGGTACGAGCAGTACTTC. This gives the protein CASSPYKFRRYEQYF.

In nucleotides, the CDR3 is TGCGCCAGCAGCCAAGACCTTCCCCGCTGGGACAGGGGTTACGAGCAGTACTTC. Its translation: CASSQDLPRWDRGYEQYF. This sequence joins TRBV4-1 and TRBJ2-7, with 10 bases aligning to TRBD1. Germline trimming cut 0 bases from V and 4 bases from J; bases unmatched to any gene: 12. The CDR3 consists of 18 residues. Germline V gives CDR1 MGHRA, CDR2 YSYEKL.

The rearrangement uses TRBV19 and TRBJ2-5; no definite D call. This CDR3 has 14 amino acids. The V end was cut by 1 base, the J end by 2 bases, with 8 bases between. Germline CDR1 reads LNHDA; CDR2 reads SQIVND (reference sequence). The CDR3 DNA is TGTGCCAGTAGTATAGGGTCCGGGCAAGAGACCCAGTACTTC. It codes for CASSIGSGQETQYF.

This chain links TRBV11-2 with TRBJ1-2; 7 bases align to TRBD1. Germline V CDR1 and CDR2: SGHAT, FQNNGV. This CDR3 spans 13 amino acids. The V and J ends lost 5 bases and 9 bases, in that order; junction bases with no gene match: 9. Here the CDR3 DNA reads TGTGCCAGCAGCCCCGGGACAGCCCTGAGCTACACCTTC. It yields the protein CASSPGTALSYTF.

The chain is built from TRBV5-5 and TRBJ2-5; 7 bases map to TRBD1. Germline trimming cut 5 bases from V and 2 bases from J; bases unmatched to any gene: 6. The V gene's germline CDR1 is SGHKS and CDR2 YYEKEE (reference sequence). The CDR3 has 14 residues. CDR3 residues: CASSQRGQQETQYF. CDR3 in DNA: TGTGCCAGCAGTCAGAGGGGACAGCAAGAGACCCAGTACTTC.

This clone was picked up a small number of times. This chain connects TRBV5-1 to TRBJ1-5; D ambiguous. Per germline, CDR1 SGHRS and CDR2 YFSETQ. CDR3 length: 16 amino acids. Between the trimmed V and J ends, which lost 4 bases and 0 bases, there was a span of 14 bases. This CDR3 is CASSPNPAPSNQPQHF. The CDR3 bases are TGCGCCAGCAGCCCCAATCCAGCCCCTAGCAATCAGCCCCAGCATTTT.